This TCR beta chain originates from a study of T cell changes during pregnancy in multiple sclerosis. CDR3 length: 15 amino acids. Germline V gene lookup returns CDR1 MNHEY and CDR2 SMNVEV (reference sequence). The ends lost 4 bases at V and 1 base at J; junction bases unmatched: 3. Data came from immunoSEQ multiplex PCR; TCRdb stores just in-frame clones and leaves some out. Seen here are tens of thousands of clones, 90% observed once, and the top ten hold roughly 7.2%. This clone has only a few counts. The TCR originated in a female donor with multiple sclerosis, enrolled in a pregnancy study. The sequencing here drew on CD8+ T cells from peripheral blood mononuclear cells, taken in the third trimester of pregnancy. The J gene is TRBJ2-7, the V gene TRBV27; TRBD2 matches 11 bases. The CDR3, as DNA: TGTGCCAGCAGTTCCAGACTAGCGGGATCCTACGAGCAGTACTTC. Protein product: CASSSRLAGSYEQYF.